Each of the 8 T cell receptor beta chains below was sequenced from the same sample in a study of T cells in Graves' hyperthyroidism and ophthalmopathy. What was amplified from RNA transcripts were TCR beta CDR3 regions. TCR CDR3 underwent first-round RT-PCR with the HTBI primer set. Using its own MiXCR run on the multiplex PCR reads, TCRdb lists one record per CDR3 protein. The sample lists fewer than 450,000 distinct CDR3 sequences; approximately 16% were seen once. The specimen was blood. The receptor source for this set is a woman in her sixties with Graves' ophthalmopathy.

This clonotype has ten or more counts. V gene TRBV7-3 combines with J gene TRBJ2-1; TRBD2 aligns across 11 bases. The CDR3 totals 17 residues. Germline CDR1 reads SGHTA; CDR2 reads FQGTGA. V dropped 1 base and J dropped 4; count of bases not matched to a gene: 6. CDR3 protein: CASSLNLAGGRYNEQFF. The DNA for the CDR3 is TGTGCCAGCAGCTTAAACCTAGCGGGAGGACGATACAATGAGCAGTTCTTC.

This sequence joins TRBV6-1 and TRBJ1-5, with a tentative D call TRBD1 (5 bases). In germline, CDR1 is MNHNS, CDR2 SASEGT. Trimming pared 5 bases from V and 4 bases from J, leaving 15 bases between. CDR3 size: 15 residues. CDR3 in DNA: TGTGCCAGCAGTAGGAAAGGGGTGAGGAATCAGCCCCAGCATTTT. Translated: CASSRKGVRNQPQHF.

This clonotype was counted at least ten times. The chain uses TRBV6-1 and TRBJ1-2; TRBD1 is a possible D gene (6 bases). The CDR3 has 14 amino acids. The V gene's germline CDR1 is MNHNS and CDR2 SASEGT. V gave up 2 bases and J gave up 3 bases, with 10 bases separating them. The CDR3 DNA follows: TGTGCCAGCAGTGAACGGGGGCAGGACTATGGCTACACCTTC. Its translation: CASSERGQDYGYTF.

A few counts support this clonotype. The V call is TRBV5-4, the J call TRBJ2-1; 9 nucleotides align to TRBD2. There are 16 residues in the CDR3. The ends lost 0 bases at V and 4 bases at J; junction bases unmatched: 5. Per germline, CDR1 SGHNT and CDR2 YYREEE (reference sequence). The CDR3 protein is CASSLGGLAAYNEQFF. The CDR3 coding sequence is TGTGCCAGCAGCTTGGGGGGACTAGCAGCTTACAATGAGCAGTTCTTC.

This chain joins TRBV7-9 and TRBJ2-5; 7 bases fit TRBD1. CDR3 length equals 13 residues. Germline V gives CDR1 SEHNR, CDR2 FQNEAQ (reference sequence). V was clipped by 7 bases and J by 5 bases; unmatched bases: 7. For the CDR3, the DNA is TGTGCCAGCAATAGACAGGGCCGGGAGACCCAGTACTTC. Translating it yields CASNRQGRETQYF.

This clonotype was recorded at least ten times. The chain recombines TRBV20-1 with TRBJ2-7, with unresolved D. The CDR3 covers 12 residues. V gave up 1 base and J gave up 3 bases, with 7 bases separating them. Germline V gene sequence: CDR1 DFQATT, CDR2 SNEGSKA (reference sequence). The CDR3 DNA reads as TGCAGTGCTAGAGCTGGGATCTACGAGCAGTACTTC. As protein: CSARAGIYEQYF.

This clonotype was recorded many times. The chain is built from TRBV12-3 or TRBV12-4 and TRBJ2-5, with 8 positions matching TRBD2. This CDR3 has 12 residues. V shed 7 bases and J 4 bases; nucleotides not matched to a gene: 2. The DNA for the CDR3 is TGTGCCAGCACGGGAGGGCGAGAGACCCAGTACTTC. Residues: CASTGGRETQYF.

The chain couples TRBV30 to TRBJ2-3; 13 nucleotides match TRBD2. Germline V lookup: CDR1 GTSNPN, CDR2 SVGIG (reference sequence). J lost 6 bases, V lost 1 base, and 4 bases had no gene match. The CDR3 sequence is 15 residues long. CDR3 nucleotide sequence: TGTGCCTGGAGTGGGGGACTAGCGGGATGGGATACGCAGTATTTT. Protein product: CAWSGGLAGWDTQYF.